The sequence of this T cell receptor beta chain was determined in a study of cytotoxic CD8 clonotypes in ibrutinib-treated CLL. Study context: Complete response was seen in 2 patients and partial in some 25; approximately 12 progressed and around 14 stayed remitted after a median approximately 70 months.

Germline V CDR1 and CDR2: WSHSY, SAAADI. With 2 bases removed from V and 7 bases from J, the gap between germline ends came to 8 bases. CDR3 length: 12 amino acids. The repertoire was sequenced with immunoSEQ multiplex PCR; TCRdb's copy has only in-frame clones and lacks some. The profile shows approximately 12,000 clones, 60% to 80% of them singletons. In its sample, this clone was seen a few times. The sample was PBMCs, taken before ibrutinib treatment. The sequence derives from a human donor with chronic lymphocytic leukemia. V and J are TRBV10-2 and TRBJ1-2; D gene unclear. DNA of the CDR3: TGCGCCAGCAGTGAGGAGGTTGGTGGCTACACCTTC. It specifies CASSEEVGGYTF.